The 10 T cell receptor beta chains below come from one sample, sequenced in a study of response to subunit inactivated influenza vaccine. Using its own MiXCR run on the RT-PCR reads, TCRdb lists one record per CDR3 protein. The sample holds around 790,000 distinct CDR3 sequences, around 21% seen once. The sequencing used PBMCs from blood, collected more than 4 days after vaccination. The source is a man between 50 and 59 years old who received an inactivated influenza vaccine.

The chain recombines TRBV9 with TRBJ2-7; D unresolved. V gave up 3 bases and J gave up 3 bases, with 10 bases separating them. CDR1 is SGDLS, CDR2 YYNGEE, per germline. The CDR3 loop spans 13 amino acids. CDR3 sequence reads: CASSARPGYEQYF. In DNA form, the CDR3 reads TGTGCCAGCAGCGCTCGTCCGGGCTACGAGCAGTACTTC.

This clonotype was counted only a few times. The CDR3 bases are TGTGCCAGCAGCCGCCAGACTAGCGGGGGTCAAGAGACCCAGTACTTC. Amino acid sequence: CASSRQTSGGQETQYF. The chain uses TRBV4-2 and TRBJ2-5; TRBD2 matches 12 bases. The ends lost 4 bases at V and 2 bases at J; junction bases unmatched: 5. The CDR3 is made up of 16 amino acids. Looked up from germline, CDR1 is LGHNA and CDR2 is YNFKEQ.

The chain carries TRBV3-1 and TRBJ1-4, with unresolved D. Germline V gene data show CDR1 as LGHDT and CDR2 as YNNKEL (reference sequence). V was cut by 3 bases and J by 5 bases, with 10 bases left in between. This CDR3 is 14 amino acids long. DNA for the CDR3: TGTGCCAGCAGCCAGGCGGGCATAAATGAAAAACTGTTTTTT. This encodes CASSQAGINEKLFF.

Only a few counts were recorded for this clonotype. V and J are TRBV7-2 and TRBJ2-1; D is unclear. The V end lost 5 bases, the J end lost 7 bases, and 12 bases lay between the germline ends. The germline V gene encodes CDR1 SGHTA and CDR2 FQGNSA. The CDR3 length is 13 residues. The CDR3 sequence: CASSRTPWNEQFF. The CDR3 DNA reads TGTGCCAGCAGCAGGACCCCCTGGAATGAGCAGTTCTTC.

This clonotype has more than one count but fewer than ten. The rearrangement uses TRBV12-3 or TRBV12-4 and TRBJ2-2; the D gene could be TRBD1 or TRBD2 (5 bases each). The V end was cut by 10 bases, the J end by 1 base, with 10 bases between. The CDR3 is made up of 13 amino acids. The CDR3 nucleotides read TGTGCCATCGGGACGGGGAACACCGGGGAGCTGTTTTTT. This codes for CAIGTGNTGELFF.

There are a few counts of this clonotype. The chain carries TRBV7-9 and TRBJ1-2, with 10 bases identical to TRBD1. Germline CDR1 is SEHNR and CDR2 is FQNEAQ (reference sequence). The junction had 13 bases not matched to a gene; V was cut back by 5 bases and J by 4 bases. The CDR3 loop spans 17 amino acids. CDR3 DNA: TGTGCCAGCAGCGTACCCCCTGGGACAGGGGATCGCTATGGCTACACCTTC. Protein: CASSVPPGTGDRYGYTF.

The chain links TRBV28 to TRBJ1-5, with D possibly TRBD1 on 5 matching bases. CDR1 MDHEN and CDR2 SYDVKM come from the germline V gene. The length of the CDR3 is 17 residues. Trimming removed 4 bases at V and 0 bases at J, with 16 bases between. The CDR3 bases are TGTGCCAGCAGTTCCTCTGGGGGATTCAATAGCAATCAGCCCCAGCATTTT. Its protein is CASSSSGGFNSNQPQHF.

The rearrangement joins TRBV7-9 to TRBJ2-7, with a tentative D call TRBD1 (5 bases). The CDR3 is made up of 15 amino acids. CDR1 is SEHNR and CDR2 is FQNEAQ in the germline V gene (reference sequence). The germline V and J ends were trimmed by 5 bases and 6 bases, with 20 bases remaining between them. For the CDR3, the DNA is TGTGCCAGCAGCCCCATGCAGACAGAGTGGAGCGAGCAGTACTTC. Protein product: CASSPMQTEWSEQYF.

A note on this clonotype: Its ends do not fully match the called genes, so a read error is possible. This chain uses TRBV7-2 with TRBJ2-3; TRBD2 aligns across 11 bases. The CDR3 has 15 residues. Looked up from germline, CDR1 is SGHTA and CDR2 is FQGNSA. Here the CDR3 reads CASSVAGGPADTQYF. The CDR3 nucleotides read TGTGCCAGCAGCGTAGCGGGAGGGCCAGCAGATACGCAGTATTTT.

This chain uses TRBV7-9 with TRBJ1-6; D is ambiguous. V was pared by 5 bases and J by 7 bases, with 15 bases between. This CDR3 is 15 amino acids long. Germline V gives CDR1 SEHNR, CDR2 FQNEAQ (reference sequence). In DNA form, the CDR3 reads TGTGCCAGCAGCCCAACCTCTGGCCCAAATTCACCCCTCCACTTT. It encodes CASSPTSGPNSPLHF.